This T cell receptor beta chain was recorded in a study of OX40 agonist ivuxolimab in advanced cancers. At the level of the study: Ivuxolimab, an agonistic anti-OX40 (CD134) antibody, was given to patients. With a range of roughly 23 to 79, age averaged about 58 years, and around 83% were male. Study results and limitations: There were also nonresponders showing low normalized T-cell clonal expansion. Some of the lowest clonal expansion was seen in partial responders at 0.1-3.0 mg/kg.

CDR3 size: 15 residues. CDR1 is MDHEN, CDR2 SYDVKM, per germline. V shed 9 bases and J 2 bases; nucleotides not matched to a gene: 8. A remark on this clone: Its specificity is unknown.

Sequencing used immunoSEQ multiplex PCR; TCRdb keeps in-frame clones, though not all of them. In the table there are tens of thousands of clones, around 82% of which are singletons. Material: CD4+ or CD8+ T cells sorted from blood, obtained in a trial of the OX40 agonist ivuxolimab. The rearrangement uses TRBV28 and TRBJ2-3; TRBD2 matches at 10 bases. This TCR derives from an adult with an advanced solid tumor such as melanoma, head and neck, liver or kidney cancer. CDR3 in amino acids: CASLRAGGNTDTQYF. In nucleotides, the CDR3 is TGTGCCAGTCTCCGAGCGGGAGGGAACACAGATACGCAGTATTTT.